The present T cell receptor (beta chain) was sequenced within a study of shared clonotypes between healthy human individuals. The authors sequenced unsorted PBMC DNA on ten immunoSEQ deep assay plates. Authors' processing steps: Owing to the provision of junction-only sequences devoid of quality scores by immunoSEQ, filtering differed. Measured with immunoSEQ multiplex PCR; TCRdb has only the in-frame clones, and not every one. V, J and clone size derive from that table, while D and trimming were established from the DNA sequence. In the table there are fewer than 600,000 clones, 79% of which are singletons. The CDR3 contains 14 residues. Per germline, CDR1 MNHEY and CDR2 SMNVEV (reference sequence).

Material: PBMCs. The V and J genes are TRBV27 and TRBJ2-5; 9 bases line up with TRBD1. Matching the DNA end better, TRBJ2-7 makes the J call doubtful. This TCR was recovered from a woman aged 40 to 55 in good health. Some clones in this sample may be carry-over from other donors' samples. This CDR3 reads CASSVTGGLDEQYF. In nucleotides, the CDR3 is TGTGCCAGCAGTGTAACAGGGGGCTTAGACGAGCAGTACTTC.